This TCR beta chain was sequenced for a study of T cell responses to AZD1222 COVID-19 vaccine. The CDR3 spans 16 residues. Unmatched junction bases numbered 6, after V lost 3 bases and J lost 3 bases. Germline values: CDR1 SGDLS, CDR2 YYNGEE. Libraries were prepared by immunoSEQ multiplex PCR; TCRdb keeps only in-frame clonotypes and omits some of them. The data hold fewer than 110,000 clones, with 75% to 95% observed a single time. Points on this clone: Its specificity is not known.

Pooled samples include second doses given at about 4 or 12 weeks. The study's findings and limits: It was only after the peak T cell response that any repertoires were sampled.

This TCR was sampled from an adult who received the AZD1222 COVID-19 vaccine. The sequences come from peripheral blood, collected 28 days after the second AZD1222 dose. The chain is built from TRBV9 and TRBJ2-1; the match to TRBD2 covers 10 bases. The CDR3 here is CASSALAGASYNEQFF. For the CDR3, the DNA is TGTGCCAGCAGCGCCCTAGCGGGAGCGAGCTACAATGAGCAGTTCTTC.